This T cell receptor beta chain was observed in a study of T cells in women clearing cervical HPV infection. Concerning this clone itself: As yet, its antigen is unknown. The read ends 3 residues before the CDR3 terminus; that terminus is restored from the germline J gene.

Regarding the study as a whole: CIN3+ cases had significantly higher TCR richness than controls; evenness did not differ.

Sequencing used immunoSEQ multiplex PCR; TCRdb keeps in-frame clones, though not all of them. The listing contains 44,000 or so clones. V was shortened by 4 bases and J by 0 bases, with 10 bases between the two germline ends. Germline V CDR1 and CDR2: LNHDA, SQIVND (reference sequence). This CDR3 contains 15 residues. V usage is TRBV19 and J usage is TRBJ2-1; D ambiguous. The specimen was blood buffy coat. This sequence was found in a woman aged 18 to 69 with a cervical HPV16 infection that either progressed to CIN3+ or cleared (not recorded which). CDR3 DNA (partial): TGTGCCAGTAGTACGGCTGCTAGCTCCTACAATGAG. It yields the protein CASSTAASSYNE. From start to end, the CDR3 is CASSTAASSYNEQFF.